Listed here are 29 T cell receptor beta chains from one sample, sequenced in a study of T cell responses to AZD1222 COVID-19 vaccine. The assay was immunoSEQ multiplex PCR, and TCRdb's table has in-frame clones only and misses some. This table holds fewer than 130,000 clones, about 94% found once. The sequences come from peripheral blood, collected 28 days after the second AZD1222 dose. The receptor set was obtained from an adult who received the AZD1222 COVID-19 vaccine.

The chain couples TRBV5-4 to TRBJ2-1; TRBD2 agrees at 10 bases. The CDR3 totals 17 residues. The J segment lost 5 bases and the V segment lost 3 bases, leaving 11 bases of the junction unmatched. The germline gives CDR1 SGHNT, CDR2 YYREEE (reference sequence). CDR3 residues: CASSSYLAGEGHNEQFF. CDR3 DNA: TGTGCCAGCAGCTCATACCTAGCGGGGGAGGGCCACAATGAGCAGTTCTTC.

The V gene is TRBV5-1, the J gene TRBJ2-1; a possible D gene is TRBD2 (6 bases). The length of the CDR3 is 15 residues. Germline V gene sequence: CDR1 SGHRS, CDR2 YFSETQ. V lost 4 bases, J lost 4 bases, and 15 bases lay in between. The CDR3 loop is CASSARDSAYNEQFF. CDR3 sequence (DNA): TGCGCCAGCAGCGCCCGGGACTCAGCGTACAATGAGCAGTTCTTC.

As DNA, the CDR3 is TGTGCCAGCAGTTTCGGAGACTCGCAGCAGTACTTC. This codes for CASSFGDSQQYF. V gene TRBV27 combines with J gene TRBJ2-7; D gene uncertain. V dropped 3 bases and J dropped 8 bases, with 11 bases sitting between them. Germline-derived CDR1 and CDR2 are MNHEY and SMNVEV (reference sequence). The CDR3 has 12 amino acids.

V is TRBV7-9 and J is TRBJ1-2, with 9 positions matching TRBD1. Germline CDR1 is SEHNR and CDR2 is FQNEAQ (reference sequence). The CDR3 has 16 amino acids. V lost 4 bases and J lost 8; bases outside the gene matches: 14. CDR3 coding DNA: TGTGCCAGCAGCTCGCCAGGAGCGGGGACAGGGAGCGGCTACACCTTC. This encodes CASSSPGAGTGSGYTF.

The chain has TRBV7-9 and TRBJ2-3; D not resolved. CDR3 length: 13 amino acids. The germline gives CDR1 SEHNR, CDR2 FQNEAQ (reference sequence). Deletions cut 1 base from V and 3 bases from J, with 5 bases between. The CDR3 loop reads CASSLGTTDTQYF. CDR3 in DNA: TGTGCCAGCAGCTTAGGGACGACAGATACGCAGTATTTT.

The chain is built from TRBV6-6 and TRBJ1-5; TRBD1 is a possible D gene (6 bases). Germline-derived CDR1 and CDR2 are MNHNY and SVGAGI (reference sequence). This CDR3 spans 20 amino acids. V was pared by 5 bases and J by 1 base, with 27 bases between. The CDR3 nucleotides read TGTGCCAGCAGTCGATCTGGCGGAAGAAACAGGGTTAGAAGCAATCAGCCCCAGCATTTT. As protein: CASSRSGGRNRVRSNQPQHF.

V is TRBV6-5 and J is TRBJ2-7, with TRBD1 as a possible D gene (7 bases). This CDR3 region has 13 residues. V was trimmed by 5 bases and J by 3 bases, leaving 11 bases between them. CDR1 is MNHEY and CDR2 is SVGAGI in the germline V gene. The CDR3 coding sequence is TGTGCCAGCAGTAATCAGGGGGGCTACGAGCAGTACTTC. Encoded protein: CASSNQGGYEQYF.

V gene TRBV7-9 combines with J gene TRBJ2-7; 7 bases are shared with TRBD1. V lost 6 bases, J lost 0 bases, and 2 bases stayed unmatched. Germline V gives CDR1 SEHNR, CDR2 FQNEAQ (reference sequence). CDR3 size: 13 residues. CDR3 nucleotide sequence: TGTGCCAGCAGTGACAGGGTCTCCTACGAGCAGTACTTC. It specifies CASSDRVSYEQYF.

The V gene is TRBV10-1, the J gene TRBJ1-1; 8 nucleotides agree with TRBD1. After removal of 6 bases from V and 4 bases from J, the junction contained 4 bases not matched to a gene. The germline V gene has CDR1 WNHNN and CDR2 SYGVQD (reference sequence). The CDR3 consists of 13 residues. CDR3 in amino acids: CASRGDRGTEAFF. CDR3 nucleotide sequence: TGCGCCAGCAGGGGAGACAGGGGCACTGAAGCTTTCTTT.

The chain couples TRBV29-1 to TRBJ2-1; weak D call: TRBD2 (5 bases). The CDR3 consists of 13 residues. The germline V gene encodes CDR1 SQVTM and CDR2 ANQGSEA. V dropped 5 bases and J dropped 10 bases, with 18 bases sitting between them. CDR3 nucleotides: TGCAGCGTTTCTAGGACTCCGGTCGGGGAGCAGTTCTTC. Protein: CSVSRTPVGEQFF.

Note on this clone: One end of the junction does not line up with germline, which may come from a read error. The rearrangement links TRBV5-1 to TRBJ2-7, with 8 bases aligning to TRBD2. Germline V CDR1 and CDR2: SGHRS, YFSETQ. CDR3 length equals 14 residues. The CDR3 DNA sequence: TGCGCCAGCAGATTGGAGAGCGGGAGTCACGAGCAGTACTTC. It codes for CASRLESGSHEQYF.

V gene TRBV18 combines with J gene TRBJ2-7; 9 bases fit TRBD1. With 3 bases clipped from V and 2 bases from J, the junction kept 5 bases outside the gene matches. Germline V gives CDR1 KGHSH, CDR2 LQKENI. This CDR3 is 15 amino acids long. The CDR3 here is CASSPGQGPTYEQYF. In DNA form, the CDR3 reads TGTGCCAGCTCACCTGGACAGGGGCCCACCTACGAGCAGTACTTC.

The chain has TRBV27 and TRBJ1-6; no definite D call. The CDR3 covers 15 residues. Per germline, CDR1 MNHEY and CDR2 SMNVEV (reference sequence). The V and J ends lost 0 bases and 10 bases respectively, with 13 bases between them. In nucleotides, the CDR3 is TGTGCCAGCAGTTTATCGGGCGCTATGTGGTCACCCCTCCACTTT. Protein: CASSLSGAMWSPLHF.

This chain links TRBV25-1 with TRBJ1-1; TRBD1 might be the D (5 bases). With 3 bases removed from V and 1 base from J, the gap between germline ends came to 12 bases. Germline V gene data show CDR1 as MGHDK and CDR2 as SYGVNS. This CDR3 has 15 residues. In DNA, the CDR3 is TGTGCCAGCAGTGATTGGGGGACGGCGAACACTGAAGCTTTCTTT. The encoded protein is CASSDWGTANTEAFF.

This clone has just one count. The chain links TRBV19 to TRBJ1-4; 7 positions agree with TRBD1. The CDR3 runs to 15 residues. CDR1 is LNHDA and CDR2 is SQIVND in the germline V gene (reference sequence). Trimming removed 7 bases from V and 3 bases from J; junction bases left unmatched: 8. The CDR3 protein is CASTTPGQPNEKLFF. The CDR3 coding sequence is TGTGCCAGTACTACTCCGGGACAGCCTAATGAAAAACTGTTTTTT.

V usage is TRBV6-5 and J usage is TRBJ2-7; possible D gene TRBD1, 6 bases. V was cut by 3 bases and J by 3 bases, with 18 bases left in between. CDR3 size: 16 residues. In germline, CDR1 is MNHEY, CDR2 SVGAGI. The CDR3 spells CASSYAPGTNFYEQYF. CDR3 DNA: TGTGCCAGCAGTTATGCGCCAGGGACAAACTTCTACGAGCAGTACTTC.

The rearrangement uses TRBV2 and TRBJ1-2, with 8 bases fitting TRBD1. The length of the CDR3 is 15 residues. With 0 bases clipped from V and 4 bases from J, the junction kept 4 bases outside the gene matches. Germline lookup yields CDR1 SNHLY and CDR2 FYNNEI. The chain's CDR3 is CASSEAGQGTYGYTF. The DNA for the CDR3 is TGTGCCAGCAGTGAAGCTGGACAGGGAACCTATGGCTACACCTTC.

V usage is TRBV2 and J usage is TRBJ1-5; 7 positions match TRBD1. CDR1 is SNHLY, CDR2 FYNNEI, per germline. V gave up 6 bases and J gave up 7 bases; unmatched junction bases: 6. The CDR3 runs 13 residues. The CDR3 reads CASREGAVQPQHF. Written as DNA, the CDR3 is TGTGCCAGCAGGGAGGGGGCCGTACAGCCCCAGCATTTT.

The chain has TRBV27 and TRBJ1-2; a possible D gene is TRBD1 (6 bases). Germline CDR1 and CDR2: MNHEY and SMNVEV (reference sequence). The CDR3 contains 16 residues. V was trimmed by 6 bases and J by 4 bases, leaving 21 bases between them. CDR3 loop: CASSIGQSVFGYGYTF. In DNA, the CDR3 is TGTGCCAGCAGCATCGGACAGAGTGTCTTCGGCTATGGCTACACCTTC.

CDR3 DNA sequence: TGTGCCATCAGTGAGCCAGGACAGGGGGTTGATGGCTACACCTTC. It encodes CAISEPGQGVDGYTF. The chain uses TRBV10-3 and TRBJ1-2, with TRBD1 matching over 10 bases. Germline V gene sequence: CDR1 ENHRY, CDR2 SYGVKD. The V gene end was trimmed by 2 bases and the J gene end by 6 bases; junction bases not matched to a gene: 6. The CDR3 is 15 residues long.

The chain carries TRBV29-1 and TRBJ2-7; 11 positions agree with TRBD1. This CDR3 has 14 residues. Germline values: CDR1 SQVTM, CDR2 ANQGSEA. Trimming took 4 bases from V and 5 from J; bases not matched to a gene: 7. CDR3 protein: CSVVLWTGGNEQYF. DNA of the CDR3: TGCAGCGTTGTACTATGGACAGGGGGCAACGAGCAGTACTTC.

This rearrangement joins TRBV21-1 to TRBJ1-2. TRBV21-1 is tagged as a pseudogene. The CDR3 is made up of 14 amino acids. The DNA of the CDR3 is TGTGCCAGCAGCGGACGAGGGAGCAACTATGGCTACACCTTC. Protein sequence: CASSGRGSNYGYTF.

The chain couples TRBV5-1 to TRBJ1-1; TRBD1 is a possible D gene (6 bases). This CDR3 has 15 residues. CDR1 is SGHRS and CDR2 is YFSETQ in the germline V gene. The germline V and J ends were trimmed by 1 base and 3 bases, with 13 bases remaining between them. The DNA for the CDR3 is TGCGCCAGCAGCTTGTGGGTAGGGGGTGACACTGAAGCTTTCTTT. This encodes CASSLWVGGDTEAFF. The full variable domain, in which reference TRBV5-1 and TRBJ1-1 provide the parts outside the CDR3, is KAGVTQTPRYLIKTRGQQVTLSCSPISGHRSVSWYQQTPGQGLQFLFEYFSETQRNKGNFPGRFSGRQFSNSRSEMNVSTLELGDSALYLCASSLWVGGDTEAFFGQGTRLTVV.

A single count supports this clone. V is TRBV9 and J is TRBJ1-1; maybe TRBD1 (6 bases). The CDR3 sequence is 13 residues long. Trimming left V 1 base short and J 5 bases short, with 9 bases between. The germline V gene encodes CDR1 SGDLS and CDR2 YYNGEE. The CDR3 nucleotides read TGTGCCAGCAGCGTAATCCAGGGGACTGAAGCTTTCTTT. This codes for CASSVIQGTEAFF.

CDR3: CASNTGYSNQPQHF. The DNA for the CDR3 is TGTGCCAGCAATACAGGGTATAGCAATCAGCCCCAGCATTTT. The chain combines TRBV27 with TRBJ1-5; tentative D call: TRBD1 (6 bases). The germline gives CDR1 MNHEY, CDR2 SMNVEV (reference sequence). This CDR3 comprises 14 residues. V lost 7 bases to trimming and J lost 0 bases, with 10 bases between them.

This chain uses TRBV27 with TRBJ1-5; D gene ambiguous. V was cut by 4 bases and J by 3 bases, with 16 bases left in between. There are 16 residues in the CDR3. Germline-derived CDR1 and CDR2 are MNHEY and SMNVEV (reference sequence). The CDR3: CASSSLSSGNNQPQHF. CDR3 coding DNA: TGTGCCAGCAGTTCCCTGTCCTCCGGGAACAATCAGCCCCAGCATTTT.

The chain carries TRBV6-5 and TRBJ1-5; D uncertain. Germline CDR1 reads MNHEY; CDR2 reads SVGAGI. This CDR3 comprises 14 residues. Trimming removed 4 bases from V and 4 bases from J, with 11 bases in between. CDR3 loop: CASSLGNGNQPQHF. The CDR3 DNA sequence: TGTGCCAGCAGTTTGGGTAATGGGAATCAGCCCCAGCATTTT.

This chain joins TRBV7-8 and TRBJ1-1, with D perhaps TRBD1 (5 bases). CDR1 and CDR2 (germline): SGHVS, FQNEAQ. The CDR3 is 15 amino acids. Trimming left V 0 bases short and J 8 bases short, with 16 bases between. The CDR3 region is CASSLARAGTPEAFF. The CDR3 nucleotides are TGTGCCAGCAGCTTAGCGCGGGCAGGGACTCCCGAAGCTTTCTTT.

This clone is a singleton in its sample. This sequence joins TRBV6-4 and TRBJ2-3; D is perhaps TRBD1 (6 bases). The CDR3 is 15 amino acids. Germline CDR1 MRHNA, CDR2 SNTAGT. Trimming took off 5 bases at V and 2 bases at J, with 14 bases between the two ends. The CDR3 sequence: CASSSEDRYTDTQYF. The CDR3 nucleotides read TGTGCCAGCAGTTCCGAAGACAGGTACACAGATACGCAGTATTTT.